Listed here are 9 T cell receptor beta chains from one sample, sequenced in a study of T cell responses to AZD1222 COVID-19 vaccine. Measured with immunoSEQ multiplex PCR; TCRdb has only the in-frame clones, and not every one. The top ten clones hold approximately 1.6% of a sample with approximately 130,000 clones, 90% of them seen once. The sample was peripheral blood, taken on day 0 of AZD1222 vaccination. All receptors derive from an adult in good health.

The V and J genes are TRBV12-5 and TRBJ1-2; 10 positions match TRBD1. The CDR3 contains 18 residues. With 0 bases clipped from V and 4 bases from J, the junction kept 11 bases outside the gene matches. Germline loops: CDR1 LGHNT, CDR2 FRNRAP. In DNA, the CDR3 is TGTGCTAGTGGTTTGGTAGGCCCCGGGGACAGGGGAACCTATGGCTACACCTTC. Translating it yields CASGLVGPGDRGTYGYTF.

This chain connects TRBV5-1 to TRBJ2-2; 9 bases are shared with TRBD1. This CDR3 comprises 16 residues. The V segment lost 0 bases and the J segment 4 bases; nucleotides outside the gene matches: 4. Germline lookup yields CDR1 SGHRS and CDR2 YFSETQ. In DNA, the CDR3 is TGCGCCAGCAGCTTGGGCGGGACAGGGTTCACCGGGGAGCTGTTTTTT. It codes for CASSLGGTGFTGELFF.

This clone is a singleton in its sample. The CDR3 region is CASSSGFRGTSTEAFF. The CDR3 DNA reads as TGTGCCAGCAGTTCAGGGTTCAGGGGAACGAGCACTGAAGCTTTCTTT. V usage is TRBV7-3 and J usage is TRBJ1-1, with TRBD1 as a possible D gene (6 bases). Trimming shortened V by 6 bases and J by 4 bases, and 21 bases separated the two germline ends. The CDR3 is 16 residues long. CDR1 and CDR2 from the germline V gene are SGHTA and FQGTGA.

V usage is TRBV4-1 and J usage is TRBJ2-2; 12 bases match TRBD2. Unmatched junction bases numbered 6, after V lost 4 bases and J lost 0 bases. Germline CDR1 and CDR2: MGHRA and YSYEKL. This CDR3 is built from 18 residues. The CDR3 here is CASSLGLAGPANTGELFF. In DNA, the CDR3 is TGCGCCAGCAGCCTAGGACTAGCGGGACCCGCGAACACCGGGGAGCTGTTTTTT.

The chain recombines TRBV5-6 with TRBJ1-5, with D unresolved. CDR3 size: 14 residues. Between the trimmed V and J ends, which lost 4 bases and 5 bases, there was a span of 13 bases. Per germline, CDR1 SGHDT and CDR2 YYEEEE. CDR3 DNA sequence: TGTGCCAGCAGCCTTAGTATCGGGGATCAGCCCCAGCATTTT. Amino acids: CASSLSIGDQPQHF.

This chain links TRBV15 with TRBJ1-4, with TRBD1 as a possible D gene (5 bases). CDR1 and CDR2 (germline): LNHNV, YYDKDF (reference sequence). This CDR3 region has 16 residues. The V end was cut by 1 base, the J end by 3 bases, with 12 bases between. CDR3: CATSRARGVANEKLFF. CDR3 DNA sequence: TGTGCCACCAGCAGAGCCCGGGGGGTAGCTAATGAAAAACTGTTTTTT. The full variable domain, rest sourced from reference TRBV15 and TRBJ1-4, is DAMVIQNPRYQVTQFGKPVTLSCSQTLNHNVMYWYQQKSSQAPKLLFHYYDKDFNNEADTPDNFQSRRPNTSFCFLDIRSPGLGDTAMYLCATSRARGVANEKLFFGSGTQLSVL.

The CDR3 sequence: CASSALWSGETQYF. DNA of the CDR3: TGTGCCAGCAGTGCCCTTTGGTCGGGAGAGACCCAGTACTTC. The gene calls are TRBV2 and TRBJ2-5; D is uncertain. The CDR3 consists of 14 residues. V lost 4 bases and J lost 4, with 13 bases in between. Germline V gene lookup returns CDR1 SNHLY and CDR2 FYNNEI. The whole variable domain, remainder taken from reference TRBV2 and TRBJ2-5, is EPEVTQTPSHQVTQMGQEVILRCVPISNHLYFYWYRQILGQKVEFLVSFYNNEISEKSEIFDDQFSVERPDGSNFTLKIRSTKLEDSAMYFCASSALWSGETQYFGPGTRLLVL.

V and J are TRBV7-8 and TRBJ2-7, with D unclear. The CDR3 is made up of 11 amino acids. Trimming removed 5 bases from V and 6 bases from J, with 8 bases in between. CDR1 and CDR2 from the germline V gene are SGHVS and FQNEAQ. CDR3 nucleotide sequence: TGTGCCAGCAGCGCGACTGTCGAGCAGTACTTC. Residues: CASSATVEQYF.

The chain carries TRBV19 and TRBJ2-3, with D perhaps TRBD1 (7 bases). CDR3 size: 13 residues. Trimming pared 8 bases from V and 4 bases from J, leaving 13 bases between. Germline CDR1 LNHDA, CDR2 SQIVND (reference sequence). CDR3 in DNA: TGTGCCAGTGGTCAGGGGGGACCAGATACGCAGTATTTT. It translates to CASGQGGPDTQYF.